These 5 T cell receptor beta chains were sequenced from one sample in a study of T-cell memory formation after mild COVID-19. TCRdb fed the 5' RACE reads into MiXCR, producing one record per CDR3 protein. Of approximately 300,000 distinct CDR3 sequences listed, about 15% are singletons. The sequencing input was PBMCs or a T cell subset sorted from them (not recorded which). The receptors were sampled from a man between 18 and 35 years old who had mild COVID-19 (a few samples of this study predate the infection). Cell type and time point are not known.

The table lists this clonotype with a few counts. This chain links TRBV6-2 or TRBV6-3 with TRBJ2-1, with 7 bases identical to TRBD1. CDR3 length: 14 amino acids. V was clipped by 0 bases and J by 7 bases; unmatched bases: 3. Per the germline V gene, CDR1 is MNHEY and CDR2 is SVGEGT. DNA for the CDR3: TGTGCCAGCAGTTACTCTGGCAGGGGGAATGAGCAGTTCTTC. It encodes CASSYSGRGNEQFF.

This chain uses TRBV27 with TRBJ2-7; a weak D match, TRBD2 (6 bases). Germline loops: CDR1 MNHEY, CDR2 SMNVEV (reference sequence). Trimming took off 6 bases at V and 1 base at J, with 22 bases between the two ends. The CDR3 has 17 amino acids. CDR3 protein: CASSPPRRGERSYEQYF. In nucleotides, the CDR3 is TGTGCCAGCAGCCCGCCTCGGCGCGGGGAAAGGTCCTACGAGCAGTACTTC.

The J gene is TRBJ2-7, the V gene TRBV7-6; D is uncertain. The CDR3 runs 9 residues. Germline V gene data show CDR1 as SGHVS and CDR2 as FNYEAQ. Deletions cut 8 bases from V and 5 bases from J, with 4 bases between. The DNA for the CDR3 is TGTGCCAGCGGGGACGAGCAGTACTTC. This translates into CASGDEQYF.

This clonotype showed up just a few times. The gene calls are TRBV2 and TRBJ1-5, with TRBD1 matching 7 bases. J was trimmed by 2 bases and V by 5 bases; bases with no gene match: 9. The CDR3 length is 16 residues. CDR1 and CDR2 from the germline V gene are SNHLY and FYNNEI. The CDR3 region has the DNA TGTGCCAGCAGTTATCACCGGGACAGAGGCAATCAGCCCCAGCATTTT. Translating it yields CASSYHRDRGNQPQHF.

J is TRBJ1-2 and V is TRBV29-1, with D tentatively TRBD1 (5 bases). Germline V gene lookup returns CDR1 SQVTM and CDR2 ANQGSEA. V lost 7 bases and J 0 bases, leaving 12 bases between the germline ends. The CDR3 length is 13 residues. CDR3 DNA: TGCAGCGCCCGGGGGACTTCTAACTATGGCTACACCTTC. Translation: CSARGTSNYGYTF.